This TCR beta chain derives from a study of cytomegalovirus exposure and HLA in healthy donors. Overall study: The 120 or so validation repertoires, a later analysis reported, used the same platform as the approximately 700 first-cohort repertoires. Regarding the study as a whole: The study put under 200 TCR beta chains on its list as cytomegalovirus-associated. CMV antigen specificity was confirmed in vitro for a few CMV-associated chains.

This clone occurred once. The antigen remains unidentified. V was pared by 1 base and J by 9 bases, with 4 bases of the junction left unmatched. Per germline, CDR1 SSHAT and CDR2 FNYEAQ (reference sequence). The CDR3 totals 14 residues. The protocol was immunoSEQ multiplex PCR, while the TCRdb copy is restricted to in-frame clones and leaves out a portion. The sample holds 300,000 to 400,000 clones, roughly 85% seen once. The sequence derives from a woman aged 18-30 years in good health and CMV-seronegative. The rearrangement joins TRBV7-7 to TRBJ2-1; 9 bases are a match to TRBD2. The sequenced sample was PBMCs. CDR3 region: CASSLDLAGREQFF. The CDR3 DNA follows: TGTGCCAGCAGCTTAGATCTAGCGGGACGTGAGCAGTTCTTC. The variable domain in full, with the rest retrieved from reference TRBV7-7 and TRBJ2-1, is GAGVSQSPRYKVTKRGQDVTLRCDPISSHATLYWYQQALGQGPEFLTYFNYEAQPDKSGLPSDRFSAERPEGSISTLTIQRTEQRDSAMYRCASSLDLAGREQFFGPGTRLTVL.